The rows below give T cell receptor beta chains drawn from one sample of a study of cytomegalovirus exposure and HLA in healthy donors. Generated by immunoSEQ multiplex PCR, the TCRdb table keeps only in-frame clones and is missing some. The table records about 140,000 clones, roughly 77% of them present only once. The sample was PBMCs. The receptors here all came from a man aged 35 to 55 in good health and CMV-seronegative. The CDR3 runs from the conserved cysteine through the conserved F or W. A D gene is named only where the DNA matches it firmly. Clone size, where shown, is once, few, many, or a class for clones that have expanded.

v_gene	d_gene	len	j_gene	abundance	CDR3nt	CDR3aa
TRBV28	NA	15	TRBJ1-3	NA	TGTGCCAGCAGTTTATACAGGGCCTCTGGAAACACCATATATTTT	CASSLYRASGNTIYF
TRBV6-6	TRBD2	15	TRBJ2-1	few	TGTGCCAGCAGCCCCGGGACTACCTCCTACAATGAGCAGTTCTTC	CASSPGTTSYNEQFF
TRBV2	TRBD1	14	TRBJ1-5	NA	TGTGCCAGCAGTGCATTGACAGGGGATCAGCCCCAGCATTTT	CASSALTGDQPQHF
TRBV7-2	TRBD2	14	TRBJ2-7	NA	TGTGCCAGCAGCTTTAGGACATCGGGGGGCGAGCAGTACTTC	CASSFRTSGGEQYF
TRBV6-5	NA	15	TRBJ1-4	NA	TGTGCCAGCACCAAGGCGAGGGGAGGGGGTGAAAAACTGTTTTTT	CASTKARGGGEKLFF
TRBV2	NA	15	TRBJ2-1	NA	TGTGCCAGCAGTACTTTCACAGGGATGTACAATGAGCAGTTCTTC	CASSTFTGMYNEQFF
TRBV2	NA	13	TRBJ2-1	NA	TGTGCCAGCAGTTCCGGGACTTTCGGTGAGCAGTTCTTC	CASSSGTFGEQFF
TRBV2	TRBD1	14	TRBJ1-6	NA	TGTGCCAGCAGTTTGGGACAGTTTAATTCACCCCTCCACTTT	CASSLGQFNSPLHF
TRBV4-3	NA	17	TRBJ2-7	NA	TGCGCCAGCAGCCGGGCAGCTGGACAGGCGGGACGCTACGAGCAGTACTTC	CASSRAAGQAGRYEQYF
TRBV5-1	TRBD2	15	TRBJ2-2	few	TGCGCCAGCAGTCCACTAGCGGGGCTTCCGGGGGAGCTGTTTTTT	CASSPLAGLPGELFF
TRBV6-5	NA	12	TRBJ1-1	NA	TGTGCCAGCAGAGCACCGGGACTGGGGGCTTTCTTT	CASRAPGLGAFF
TRBV5-4	TRBD2	16	TRBJ2-5	NA	TGTGCCAGCAGCTTTACTAGCGGGGGGGCCGGGGAGACCCAGTACTTC	CASSFTSGGAGETQYF
TRBV5-4	TRBD1	15	TRBJ2-4	NA	TGTGCCAGCAGTCTGCAGGGGGAAGGGGAAAACATTCAGTACTTC	CASSLQGEGENIQYF
TRBV5-1	TRBD2	16	TRBJ2-2	NA	TGCGCCAGCAGCTTGGGACTAGCGCAGAACACCGGGGAGCTGTTTTTT	CASSLGLAQNTGELFF
TRBV28	NA	15	TRBJ1-5	NA	TGTGCCAGCAGTTTATACAGGGTAGGCAATCGGCCCCAGCATTTT	CASSLYRVGNRPQHF
TRBV10-3	NA	15	TRBJ1-6	many	TGTGCCATCAGTATACAGGGTCCGAGGAATTCACCCCTCCACTTT	CAISIQGPRNSPLHF
TRBV7-3	TRBD1	14	TRBJ2-7	NA	TGTGCCAGCAGCGTGGGACAGCCAAGGGACGAGCAGTACTTC	CASSVGQPRDEQYF
TRBV5-1	TRBD2	14	TRBJ2-5	NA	TGCGCCAGCACCTCGGGGGGGGCCCCAGAGACCCAGTACTTC	CASTSGGAPETQYF
TRBV7-2	NA	13	TRBJ1-5	NA	TGTGCCAGCAGCTTAGGAGGATATCAGCCCCAGCATTTT	CASSLGGYQPQHF
TRBV27	TRBD1	15	TRBJ1-5	NA	TGTGCCAGCAGACTGGGACAGATTAGCAATCAGCCCCAGCATTTT	CASRLGQISNQPQHF
TRBV5-1	TRBD1	16	TRBJ2-7	once	TGCGCCAGCAGCCCCGACGTCGGGACAGGGTACTACGAGCAGTACTTC	CASSPDVGTGYYEQYF
TRBV11-2	NA	15	TRBJ2-7	NA	TGTGCCAGCAGCTTAGAGGCAGAGGGTCGGAACGAGCAGTACTTC	CASSLEAEGRNEQYF
TRBV5-4	NA	13	TRBJ2-5	NA	TGTGCCAGCAGCCACCAGGCGGGTGAGACCCAGTACTTC	CASSHQAGETQYF
TRBV9	NA	13	TRBJ2-7	once	TGTGCCAGCAGCGTAGGACAGGACTACGAGCAGTACTTC	CASSVGQDYEQYF
TRBV7-2	TRBD1	14	TRBJ2-3	NA	TGTGCCAGCAGCTTCGACAGGGCGGGAGATACGCAGTATTTT	CASSFDRAGDTQYF
TRBV18	TRBD1	14	TRBJ1-2	few	TGTGCCAGCTCACCGGACAGGGGAGGCTATGGCTACACCTTC	CASSPDRGGYGYTF
TRBV27	NA	15	TRBJ1-2	NA	TGTGCCAGCAGTTTAACGGTAGGGGAATCCTATGGCTACACCTTC	CASSLTVGESYGYTF
TRBV5-1	TRBD2	18	TRBJ2-3	NA	TGCGCCAGCAGCTTGGGTGCTAGCGGGGGATCTAGCACAGATACGCAGTATTTT	CASSLGASGGSSTDTQYF
TRBV4-1	TRBD1	15	TRBJ2-1	NA	TGCGCCAGCAGCCTTACAGGGGGCGCCTACAATGAGCAGTTCTTC	CASSLTGGAYNEQFF
TRBV4-2	TRBD1	15	TRBJ2-7	NA	TGTGCCAGCAGCCAGGGCTCGGGGACAGCCTACGAGCAGTACTTC	CASSQGSGTAYEQYF
TRBV29-1	NA	14	TRBJ2-1	NA	TGCAGCCCTGTAGGGGACCGGAGGGACAATGAGCAGTTCTTC	CSPVGDRRDNEQFF
TRBV6-1	TRBD1	15	TRBJ2-7	NA	TGTGCCAGCAGTGCCGGGACAGGGAATACCTACGAGCAGTACTTC	CASSAGTGNTYEQYF
TRBV5-1	TRBD1	16	TRBJ1-6	NA	TGCGCCAGCAGCTCCAAAGGACAGGTCGCCGACCTACCCCTCCACTTT	CASSSKGQVADLPLHF
TRBV5-6	TRBD1	12	TRBJ1-2	once	TGTGCCAGCAGCTCGACAGGGTATGGCTACACCTTC	CASSSTGYGYTF
TRBV4-2	NA	14	TRBJ1-4	NA	TGTGCCAGCAGCCCCCCGGGGTGGGGTGAAAAACTGTTTTTT	CASSPPGWGEKLFF
TRBV30	NA	12	TRBJ2-3	NA	TGTGCCTGGAGTGTACTGGTAGTTACGCAGTATTTT	CAWSVLVVTQYF
TRBV5-1	TRBD1	15	TRBJ2-3	NA	TGCGCCAGCAGCCGAGAGACAGGGTTCACAGATACGCAGTATTTT	CASSRETGFTDTQYF
TRBV19	NA	15	TRBJ2-7	NA	TGTGCCAGTAGTATAGGTGCCGGGGGTGGGTACGAGCAGTACTTC	CASSIGAGGGYEQYF
TRBV9	TRBD1	16	TRBJ2-2	NA	TGTGCCAGCAGCGCAGACAGGGGGGGCGGCACCGGGGAGCTGTTTTTT	CASSADRGGGTGELFF
TRBV7-6	NA	15	TRBJ2-2	few	TGTGCCAGCAGCTTACGGGGGGCCGGAACCGGGGAGCTGTTTTTT	CASSLRGAGTGELFF
TRBV11-3	NA	13	TRBJ2-7	NA	TGTGCCAGCAGCTTAGTCTTAGGGGACGAGCAGTACTTC	CASSLVLGDEQYF
TRBV5-1	NA	14	TRBJ2-2	NA	TGCGCCAGCAGCGAGGGGACTGACACCGGGGAGCTGTTTTTT	CASSEGTDTGELFF
TRBV7-7	NA	17	TRBJ2-2	NA	TGTGCCAGCAGCTTAGCGTTTTCAGGCTCATCAACCGGGGAGCTGTTTTTT	CASSLAFSGSSTGELFF
TRBV5-1	NA	15	TRBJ1-2	few	TGCGCCAGCAGCTTGGCGGGGTCGGCTAACTATGGCTACACCTTC	CASSLAGSANYGYTF
TRBV19	TRBD1	19	TRBJ1-5	NA	TGTGCCAGTCCGGAAGGCCGGGACAGGGCTCATGGTAGCAATCAGCCCCAGCATTTT	CASPEGRDRAHGSNQPQHF
TRBV5-5	TRBD1	14	TRBJ2-1	NA	TGTGCCAGCAGCTTGGGACAGGGCTACAATGAGCAGTTCTTC	CASSLGQGYNEQFF
TRBV9	NA	13	TRBJ2-7	NA	TGTGCCAGCAGCCCCCCTCTCGCCTACGAGCAGTACTTC	CASSPPLAYEQYF
TRBV6-5	NA	14	TRBJ1-5	NA	TGTGCCAGCAGTTACAGTGGGGGGGATCAGCCCCAGCATTTT	CASSYSGGDQPQHF
TRBV7-3	TRBD1	16	TRBJ2-4	NA	TGTGCCAGCAGCGTTCGACAGGGAGTGGCCAAAAACATTCAGTACTTC	CASSVRQGVAKNIQYF
TRBV15	NA	16	TRBJ1-5	few	TGTGCCACCAGCAGAGAATGGGGTGGGGGGAATCAGCCCCAGCATTTT	CATSREWGGGNQPQHF
TRBV9	NA	14	TRBJ1-1	NA	TGTGCCAGCAGCCTAGGGGCGCGGAACACTGAAGCTTTCTTT	CASSLGARNTEAFF
TRBV27	NA	13	TRBJ1-1	NA	TGTGCCAGCTCAGGACAGCCGAACACTGAAGCTTTCTTT	CASSGQPNTEAFF
TRBV6-1	NA	14	TRBJ1-5	few	TGTGCCAGCAGTGATTCTAATGCCAATCAGCCCCAGCATTTT	CASSDSNANQPQHF
TRBV11-1	NA	18	TRBJ1-6	NA	TGTGCCAGCAGCTTAGTTGGCTGGGTCAGGGGAGTTAATTCACCCCTCCACTTT	CASSLVGWVRGVNSPLHF